The 29 T cell receptor beta chains listed next were all sequenced from one sample in a study of lymphopenia after photon versus proton radiotherapy. Assay used: immunoSEQ multiplex PCR; TCRdb lists only in-frame clones, some missing. The data hold approximately 160,000 clones, with around 85% observed a single time. Sequences were derived from peripheral blood, sampled from a patient treated with photon-based radiotherapy. The receptor source for this set is a man aged 50-59 years with gastric cancer.

The chain combines TRBV5-1 with TRBJ2-5; TRBD2 might be the D (5 bases). V was shortened by 4 bases and J by 3 bases, with 10 bases between the two germline ends. CDR3 length equals 13 residues. The germline V gene encodes CDR1 SGHRS and CDR2 YFSETQ. The CDR3 DNA reads as TGCGCCAGCAGCCTCAAGGGAGAAGAGACCCAGTACTTC. Its translation is CASSLKGEETQYF.

The genes are TRBV10-2 and TRBJ1-3; D perhaps matches TRBD1 (5 bases). CDR3 length: 14 residues. From germline, CDR1 is WSHSY and CDR2 SAAADI. The V end was cut by 4 bases, the J end by 0 bases, with 7 bases between. Written as DNA, the CDR3 is TGCGCCAGCAGTGGGGGGTACTCTGGAAACACCATATATTTT. Translating it yields CASSGGYSGNTIYF.

The gene calls are TRBV5-1 and TRBJ1-3; tentative D call: TRBD1 (6 bases). Trimming shortened V by 6 bases and J by 0 bases, and 10 bases separated the two germline ends. Germline loops: CDR1 SGHRS, CDR2 YFSETQ. CDR3 length: 14 amino acids. The CDR3 reads CASTQGGSGNTIYF. The DNA of the CDR3 is TGCGCCAGCACCCAAGGGGGCTCTGGAAACACCATATATTTT. Full variable domain (remainder filled in from reference TRBV5-1 and TRBJ1-3): KAGVTQTPRYLIKTRGQQVTLSCSPISGHRSVSWYQQTPGQGLQFLFEYFSETQRNKGNFPGRFSGRQFSNSRSEMNVSTLELGDSALYLCASTQGGSGNTIYFGEGSWLTVV.

This chain joins TRBV28 and TRBJ2-1; no reliable D call. Germline loops: CDR1 MDHEN, CDR2 SYDVKM. Trimming pared 3 bases from V and 5 bases from J, leaving 11 bases between. This CDR3 is built from 14 residues. The CDR3 DNA is TGTGCCAGCAGTTTCTACGCGGCCAACAATGAGCAGTTCTTC. This translates into CASSFYAANNEQFF.

V is TRBV5-1 and J is TRBJ2-3, with TRBD1 matching over 7 bases. The V and J ends lost 4 bases and 0 bases, in that order; junction bases with no gene match: 8. Looked up from germline, CDR1 is SGHRS and CDR2 is YFSETQ. This CDR3 is built from 16 residues. This CDR3 reads CASSTGRDSSTDTQYF. The CDR3 DNA reads as TGCGCCAGCAGCACAGGCCGGGACAGCAGCACAGATACGCAGTATTTT.

The chain uses TRBV7-9 and TRBJ1-2, with D hard to call. This CDR3 is built from 14 residues. CDR1 and CDR2 (germline): SEHNR, FQNEAQ (reference sequence). V lost 2 bases, J lost 5 bases, and 12 bases lay in between. Here the CDR3 DNA reads TGTGCCAGCAGCTTAACGGGCCTGGCATATGGCTACACCTTC. Protein sequence: CASSLTGLAYGYTF. The complete variable domain, with remaining parts taken from reference TRBV7-9 and TRBJ1-2, reads DTGVSQNPRHKITKRGQNVTFRCDPISEHNRLYWYRQTLGQGPEFLTYFQNEAQLEKSRLLSDRFSAERPKGSFSTLEIQRTEQGDSAMYLCASSLTGLAYGYTFGSGTRLTVV.

This sequence joins TRBV7-9 and TRBJ2-1; D is ambiguous. The CDR3 length is 13 residues. Germline V lookup: CDR1 SEHNR, CDR2 FQNEAQ (reference sequence). The V end lost 6 bases, the J end lost 6 bases, and 12 bases lay between the germline ends. The CDR3 is CASSPRVSNEQFF. The CDR3 region has the DNA TGTGCCAGCAGTCCACGGGTCTCCAATGAGCAGTTCTTC.

This chain joins TRBV5-1 and TRBJ2-3; TRBD2 matches 11 bases. CDR3 length: 17 amino acids. Trimming cost V 0 bases and J 0 bases; bases outside gene matches: 3. The V gene's germline CDR1 is SGHRS and CDR2 YFSETQ. The CDR3 protein is CASSLGRTSGSTDTQYF. The CDR3 DNA follows: TGCGCCAGCAGCTTGGGTCGGACTAGCGGGAGCACAGATACGCAGTATTTT. The complete variable domain, with remaining parts taken from reference TRBV5-1 and TRBJ2-3, reads KAGVTQTPRYLIKTRGQQVTLSCSPISGHRSVSWYQQTPGQGLQFLFEYFSETQRNKGNFPGRFSGRQFSNSRSEMNVSTLELGDSALYLCASSLGRTSGSTDTQYFGPGTRLTVL.

The chain uses TRBV27 and TRBJ2-7; 10 nucleotides line up with TRBD2. The CDR3 runs 17 residues. Trimming removed 2 bases from V and 2 bases from J; junction bases left unmatched: 9. Per the germline V gene, CDR1 is MNHEY and CDR2 is SMNVEV (reference sequence). The CDR3 region has the DNA TGTGCCAGCAGTTTAGAGATAGCGGGAGGAAGCGCCTACGAGCAGTACTTC. Translation: CASSLEIAGGSAYEQYF.

J is TRBJ1-4 and V is TRBV4-1, with 8 bases lining up with TRBD1. The length of the CDR3 is 15 residues. Germline CDR1 MGHRA, CDR2 YSYEKL. J was trimmed by 8 bases and V by 2 bases; bases with no gene match: 7. CDR3: CASSQPDREGEKLFF. CDR3 coding DNA: TGCGCCAGCAGCCAACCGGACAGGGAAGGGGAAAAACTGTTTTTT.

The chain joins TRBV4-3 to TRBJ1-4; D remains ambiguous. V lost 0 bases, J lost 5 bases, and 13 bases lay in between. This CDR3 region has 16 residues. Looked up from germline, CDR1 is LGHNA and CDR2 is YSLEER. This CDR3 reads CASSQDRTQHNEKLFF. The CDR3 region has the DNA TGCGCCAGCAGCCAAGATCGAACACAGCACAATGAAAAACTGTTTTTT.

V gene TRBV5-1 combines with J gene TRBJ2-7; D is perhaps TRBD2 (6 bases). The germline gives CDR1 SGHRS, CDR2 YFSETQ. The CDR3 runs 14 residues. V was pared by 0 bases and J by 4 bases, with 11 bases between. The CDR3 sequence: CASSLASDYYEQYF. CDR3 in DNA: TGCGCCAGCAGCTTGGCCTCGGACTATTACGAGCAGTACTTC.

The chain employs TRBV5-4 and TRBJ2-3; 10 nucleotides agree with TRBD2. Germline loops: CDR1 SGHNT, CDR2 YYREEE (reference sequence). CDR3 length: 19 residues. V lost 1 base and J lost 2; bases outside the gene matches: 13. This CDR3 reads CASSLRWTSGTLHTDTQYF. The CDR3 nucleotides are TGTGCCAGCAGCTTGCGCTGGACTAGCGGAACCCTTCACACAGATACGCAGTATTTT.

This chain connects TRBV2 to TRBJ1-4; D remains ambiguous. V dropped 8 bases and J dropped 0 bases, with 10 bases sitting between them. CDR1 is SNHLY, CDR2 FYNNEI, per germline. The CDR3 covers 14 residues. DNA for the CDR3: TGTGCCAGCGCGCGGAGGGCAACTAATGAAAAACTGTTTTTT. This translates into CASARRATNEKLFF.

This chain connects TRBV19 to TRBJ2-5; a possible D gene is TRBD2 (6 bases). V gave up 4 bases and J gave up 5 bases, with 14 bases separating them. CDR3 size: 14 residues. The germline CDR1 and CDR2 sequences are LNHDA and SQIVND (reference sequence). CDR3 sequence reads: CASSNVGSWETQYF. For the CDR3, the DNA is TGTGCCAGTAGTAATGTCGGGAGTTGGGAGACCCAGTACTTC.

This chain connects TRBV5-1 to TRBJ2-3, with 9 bases fitting TRBD2. The CDR3 covers 15 residues. Trimming cost V 5 bases and J 0 bases; bases outside gene matches: 4. Per germline, CDR1 SGHRS and CDR2 YFSETQ. The CDR3 region has the DNA TGCGCCAGCAGACTAGCGGGCGCTAGCACAGATACGCAGTATTTT. Protein product: CASRLAGASTDTQYF. Full variable domain (rest looked up from reference TRBV5-1 and TRBJ2-3): KAGVTQTPRYLIKTRGQQVTLSCSPISGHRSVSWYQQTPGQGLQFLFEYFSETQRNKGNFPGRFSGRQFSNSRSEMNVSTLELGDSALYLCASRLAGASTDTQYFGPGTRLTVL.

The chain recombines TRBV27 with TRBJ1-5, with 7 bases that match TRBD1. Looked up from germline, CDR1 is MNHEY and CDR2 is SMNVEV (reference sequence). J was trimmed by 1 base and V by 5 bases; bases with no gene match: 5. This CDR3 is built from 15 residues. In nucleotides, the CDR3 is TGTGCCAGCAGTCCTCGACAGGGAAGCAATCAGCCCCAGCATTTT. This translates into CASSPRQGSNQPQHF.

This clone showed up just once. The V gene is TRBV25-1, the J gene TRBJ2-3; 10 bases line up with TRBD1. The CDR3 runs to 16 residues. Germline V gene sequence: CDR1 MGHDK, CDR2 SYGVNS. The V gene end was trimmed by 4 bases and the J gene end by 1 base; junction bases not matched to a gene: 5. The CDR3 is CASSVGQGVRTDTQYF. CDR3 sequence (DNA): TGTGCCAGCAGTGTAGGACAGGGGGTTCGCACAGATACGCAGTATTTT.

J is TRBJ2-1 and V is TRBV4-1; TRBD2 matches at 10 bases. Losses at the gene ends were 5 bases for V and 9 bases for J; bases not matched to a gene: 19. The CDR3 spans 18 residues. CDR1 is MGHRA, CDR2 YSYEKL, per germline. Here the CDR3 DNA reads TGCGCCAGCAGCTTCGAAGGGGCTAGCGGGAGACTGGATGCTGAGCAGTTCTTC. Translating gives CASSFEGASGRLDAEQFF.

The chain employs TRBV2 and TRBJ2-1; 11 positions agree with TRBD2. This CDR3 is built from 18 residues. CDR1 is SNHLY, CDR2 FYNNEI, per germline. Germline trimming cut 1 base from V and 8 bases from J; bases unmatched to any gene: 13. The CDR3 nucleotides read TGTGCCAGCAGTGAAGGGGGTGCGGCTAGCGGGAGGATGGATGAGCAGTTCTTC. Its protein is CASSEGGAASGRMDEQFF.

The chain combines TRBV7-8 with TRBJ1-5; 10 bases match TRBD1. CDR1 SGHVS and CDR2 FQNEAQ come from the germline V gene. The V segment lost 5 bases and the J segment 2 bases; nucleotides outside the gene matches: 9. The CDR3 totals 17 residues. CDR3 amino acids: CASSMDRGGGRNQPQHF. CDR3 sequence (DNA): TGTGCCAGCAGCATGGACAGGGGGGGAGGACGCAATCAGCCCCAGCATTTT.

The chain is built from TRBV11-2 and TRBJ2-7; possible D gene TRBD1, 6 bases. This CDR3 region has 15 residues. Germline CDR1 SGHAT, CDR2 FQNNGV. The V end lost 4 bases, the J end lost 0 bases, and 13 bases lay between the germline ends. CDR3 nucleotide sequence: TGTGCCAGCAGCTCATTCCGGGACATCTCCTACGAGCAGTACTTC. Residues: CASSSFRDISYEQYF.

V gene TRBV25-1 combines with J gene TRBJ2-1; the D gene is possibly TRBD2 (5 bases). V lost 4 bases and J 8 bases, leaving 18 bases between the germline ends. This CDR3 has 15 amino acids. CDR1 MGHDK and CDR2 SYGVNS come from the germline V gene. CDR3 bases: TGTGCCAGCAGTGCTTATTCCTCAGCGGCCGATGAGCAGTTCTTC. Amino acid sequence: CASSAYSSAADEQFF.

The chain joins TRBV5-1 to TRBJ1-4, with D possibly TRBD1 on 5 matching bases. The CDR3 runs to 15 residues. From germline, CDR1 is SGHRS and CDR2 YFSETQ. Trimming removed 4 bases at V and 3 bases at J, with 13 bases between. DNA for the CDR3: TGCGCCAGCAGCGAAAGCCAGGGTGCTAATGAAAAACTGTTTTTT. This gives the protein CASSESQGANEKLFF.

This sequence joins TRBV7-8 and TRBJ2-5; D is ambiguous. Trimming stripped 2 bases from V and 2 bases from J, with 6 bases between. CDR1 is SGHVS, CDR2 FQNEAQ, per germline. The CDR3 sequence is 13 residues long. In DNA form, the CDR3 reads TGTGCCAGCAGCTTATTATCGCAAGAGACCCAGTACTTC. Translating it yields CASSLLSQETQYF. Full variable domain (remainder filled in from reference TRBV7-8 and TRBJ2-5): GAGVSQSPRYKVAKRGQDVALRCDPISGHVSLFWYQQALGQGPEFLTYFQNEAQLDKSGLPSDRFFAERPEGSVSTLKIQRTQQEDSAVYLCASSLLSQETQYFGPGTRLLVL.

CDR3: CAWSARQGDEQYF. The CDR3 DNA follows: TGTGCCTGGAGTGCACGACAGGGTGACGAGCAGTACTTC. The V and J genes are TRBV30 and TRBJ2-7, with TRBD1 identical over 7 bases. The V gene's germline CDR1 is GTSNPN and CDR2 SVGIG (reference sequence). Trimming at V came to 1 base and at J to 5 bases, leaving 5 bases not matched to a gene. CDR3 length: 13 amino acids.

The chain combines TRBV19 with TRBJ1-4; D gene uncertain. The CDR3 spans 13 residues. V was cut by 2 bases and J by 6 bases, with 7 bases left in between. Germline values: CDR1 LNHDA, CDR2 SQIVND (reference sequence). In DNA form, the CDR3 reads TGTGCCAGTAGTATATCGACGGATGAAAAACTGTTTTTT. Translating gives CASSISTDEKLFF.

The chain carries TRBV6-1 and TRBJ1-2; TRBD1 aligns across 7 bases. Trimming cost V 4 bases and J 8 bases; bases outside gene matches: 19. CDR3 length: 17 amino acids. Germline values: CDR1 MNHNS, CDR2 SASEGT. Here the CDR3 DNA reads TGTGCCAGCAGTGGTCACAGGGGCCCACAGGGGCCGGGGGGCTACACCTTC. This gives the protein CASSGHRGPQGPGGYTF.

V usage is TRBV30 and J usage is TRBJ2-7; 8 bases agree with TRBD1. Per germline, CDR1 GTSNPN and CDR2 SVGIG (reference sequence). The V segment lost 3 bases and the J segment 3 bases; nucleotides outside the gene matches: 10. The CDR3 has 15 residues. DNA of the CDR3: TGTGCCTGGAGATTTGGAGGGACAGGAAGCTACGAGCAGTACTTC. Residues: CAWRFGGTGSYEQYF.